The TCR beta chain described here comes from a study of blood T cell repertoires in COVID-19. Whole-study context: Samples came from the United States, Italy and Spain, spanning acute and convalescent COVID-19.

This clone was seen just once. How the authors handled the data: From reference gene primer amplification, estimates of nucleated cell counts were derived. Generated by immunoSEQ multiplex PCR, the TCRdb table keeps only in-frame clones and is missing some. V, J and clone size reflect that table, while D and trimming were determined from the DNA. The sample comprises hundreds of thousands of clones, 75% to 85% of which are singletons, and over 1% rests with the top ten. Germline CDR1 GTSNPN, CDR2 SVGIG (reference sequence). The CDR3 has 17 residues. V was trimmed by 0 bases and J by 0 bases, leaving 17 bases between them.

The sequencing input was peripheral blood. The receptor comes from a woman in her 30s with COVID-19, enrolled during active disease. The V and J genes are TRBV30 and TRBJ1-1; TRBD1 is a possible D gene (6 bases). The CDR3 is CAWSVRGGRGLNTEAFF. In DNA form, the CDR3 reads TGTGCCTGGAGTGTACGAGGGGGAAGGGGCCTGAACACTGAAGCTTTCTTT.